Sequencing of this T cell receptor (beta chain) was carried out in a study of cytomegalovirus exposure and HLA in healthy donors. Amplification used 60 Vbeta primers and 13 Jbeta primers. Measured with immunoSEQ multiplex PCR; TCRdb has only the in-frame clones, and not every one. The sample lists about 200,000 clones, about four fifths occurring once. The sample holds one count of this clone. Source material: PBMCs. The sequence was collected from a woman younger than 45 in good health and CMV-seropositive.

The CDR3, as DNA: TGCGCCAGCAGCCAAGTTAGACTAGCGGGAGGACACCGCCAGAATGAGCAGTTCTTC. Protein sequence: CASSQVRLAGGHRQNEQFF. The chain uses TRBV4-1 and TRBJ2-1; TRBD2 agrees at 13 bases. Germline CDR1 MGHRA, CDR2 YSYEKL. The CDR3 sequence is 19 residues long. V lost 1 base and J lost 7; bases outside the gene matches: 13.